Below are 27 T cell receptor beta chains sequenced from a single sample in a study of T cells after somatic rescue of genetic block. TCRdb's table, derived via immunoSEQ multiplex PCR, lists solely in-frame clones and lacks some. The profile covers about 120,000 clones, with around nine tenths appearing a single time and roughly 1.5% taken by the ten largest. The sequenced sample was peripheral blood mononuclear cells (PBMCs). The source is a woman between 18 and 29 years old.

This chain connects TRBV7-9 to TRBJ2-1, with TRBD2 matching 9 bases. The trim removed 3 bases at V and 4 bases at J, leaving 4 bases unmatched. The CDR3 length is 15 residues. The germline V gene has CDR1 SEHNR and CDR2 FQNEAQ (reference sequence). The chain's CDR3 is CASSFLAGYYNEQFF. The CDR3, as DNA: TGTGCCAGCAGCTTTCTAGCGGGGTATTACAATGAGCAGTTCTTC.

Written as DNA, the CDR3 is TGTGCCAGTAGTAACCAAGACAAATATGGCTACACCTTC. As protein: CASSNQDKYGYTF. The chain joins TRBV19 to TRBJ1-2; D call uncertain. Per the germline V gene, CDR1 is LNHDA and CDR2 is SQIVND (reference sequence). CDR3 length equals 13 residues. V was cut by 4 bases and J by 5 bases, with 11 bases left in between.

This chain joins TRBV9 and TRBJ2-3; 14 bases line up with TRBD2. Germline CDR1 is SGDLS and CDR2 is YYNGEE. The ends lost 3 bases at V and 6 bases at J; junction bases unmatched: 6. CDR3 size: 16 residues. CDR3 region: CASSATSGGARDTQYF. The CDR3 DNA reads as TGTGCCAGCAGCGCGACTAGCGGGGGGGCCCGGGATACGCAGTATTTT.

This clone was found once. The chain recombines TRBV9 with TRBJ2-2; TRBD2 matches 11 bases. J lost 0 bases, V lost 0 bases, and 4 bases had no gene match. This CDR3 is 18 amino acids long. Germline CDR1 and CDR2: SGDLS and YYNGEE. For the CDR3, the DNA is TGTGCCAGCAGCGTAGGGCTAGCGGGGGGCCCGAACACCGGGGAGCTGTTTTTT. Its translation: CASSVGLAGGPNTGELFF.

The rearrangement links TRBV19 to TRBJ1-2, with D possibly TRBD1 on 6 matching bases. The CDR3 runs 15 residues. V lost 3 bases, J lost 1 base, and 12 bases lay in between. Germline CDR1 and CDR2: LNHDA and SQIVND (reference sequence). Here the CDR3 DNA reads TGTGCCAGTAGTATCTCCAGGGGTCTTAACTATGGCTACACCTTC. It is translated as CASSISRGLNYGYTF.

The chain combines TRBV6-4 with TRBJ2-1, with a possible D match to TRBD1 (5 bases). Germline CDR1 and CDR2: MRHNA and SNTAGT. V was trimmed by 6 bases and J by 0 bases, leaving 12 bases between them. The CDR3 has 15 residues. The DNA for the CDR3 is TGTGCCAGCAGGCCGGACAAGTCCTCCTACAATGAGCAGTTCTTC. Translation: CASRPDKSSYNEQFF.

This chain links TRBV9 with TRBJ1-5; TRBD1 might be the D (6 bases). Germline loops: CDR1 SGDLS, CDR2 YYNGEE. This CDR3 has 14 amino acids. The V gene lost 4 bases and the J gene lost 9 bases, with 17 bases spanning the gap. Here the CDR3 reads CASSPRTDQGPQHF. The CDR3 DNA sequence: TGTGCCAGCAGCCCTCGGACAGACCAAGGGCCCCAGCATTTT. The full variable domain, with the rest looked up from reference TRBV9 and TRBJ1-5, is DSGVTQTPKHLITATGQRVTLRCSPRSGDLSVYWYQQSLDQGLQFLIQYYNGEERAKGNILERFSAQQFPDLHSELNLSSLELGDSALYFCASSPRTDQGPQHFGDGTRLSIL.

This rearrangement joins TRBV6-6 to TRBJ1-1; a possible D gene is TRBD1 (6 bases). V lost 6 bases and J 7 bases, leaving 15 bases between the germline ends. Germline V CDR1 and CDR2: MNHNY, SVGAGI (reference sequence). This CDR3 comprises 13 residues. CDR3 in amino acids: CASSLQGHLEAFF. The CDR3 DNA is TGTGCCAGCAGCCTACAGGGACATCTTGAAGCTTTCTTT.

This rearrangement joins TRBV28 to TRBJ1-2, with TRBD1 as a possible D gene (5 bases). The germline V and J ends were trimmed by 5 bases and 5 bases, with 6 bases remaining between them. Germline V lookup: CDR1 MDHEN, CDR2 SYDVKM. This CDR3 is built from 11 residues. CDR3 sequence reads: CASSEGYGYTF. CDR3 DNA sequence: TGTGCCAGCAGTGAGGGGTATGGCTACACCTTC.

The gene calls are TRBV7-2 and TRBJ2-1; the match to TRBD2 covers 9 bases. The CDR3 is made up of 15 amino acids. V gave up 3 bases and J gave up 10 bases; unmatched junction bases: 10. Germline CDR1 SGHTA, CDR2 FQGNSA. CDR3 coding DNA: TGTGCCAGCAGCTTGTCGGGTAGCGGGGGAAAGGAGCAGTTCTTC. This sequence encodes CASSLSGSGGKEQFF.

Judged by abundance, this clone is medium-sized (0.01 to 0.1%). The chain combines TRBV11-3 with TRBJ2-7; TRBD1 matches at 10 bases. CDR3 length equals 14 residues. Germline CDR1 is SGHNT and CDR2 is YENEEA. After removal of 3 bases from V and 7 bases from J, the junction contained 6 bases not matched to a gene. The CDR3 bases are TGTGCCAGCAGCTTCGCCGGGACAGGGGTTGAGCAGTACTTC. Protein product: CASSFAGTGVEQYF.

The rearrangement uses TRBV5-1 and TRBJ2-5, with D unresolved. CDR1 and CDR2 (germline): SGHRS, YFSETQ. The CDR3 is made up of 13 amino acids. V lost 5 bases and J 1 base, leaving 9 bases between the germline ends. The CDR3 region has the DNA TGCGCCAGCAGTAAACAGCCCCAAGAGACCCAGTACTTC. As protein: CASSKQPQETQYF.

The chain is built from TRBV28 and TRBJ2-7; no clear D gene. V lost 4 bases and J lost 11, with 12 bases in between. The CDR3 is 11 amino acids. Germline V gives CDR1 MDHEN, CDR2 SYDVKM. The CDR3 sequence: CASSSDSKEYF. CDR3 DNA: TGTGCCAGCAGTTCGGATAGTAAGGAGTACTTC.

This clone was observed a single time. V gene TRBV11-2 combines with J gene TRBJ1-2; the D is unclear. Trimming took 5 bases from V and 7 from J, leaving 14 bases between them. The germline V gene encodes CDR1 SGHAT and CDR2 FQNNGV. The CDR3 is 13 residues long. CDR3 sequence reads: CASSPRGRLGYTF. CDR3 DNA: TGTGCCAGCAGCCCGAGAGGCAGGCTTGGCTACACCTTC.

This sequence joins TRBV6-5 and TRBJ1-1; D possibly corresponds to TRBD1 (5 bases). The germline V gene has CDR1 MNHEY and CDR2 SVGAGI. The CDR3 totals 13 residues. V lost 5 bases and J lost 6, with 13 bases in between. This CDR3 is CASSNPGFPEAFF. In nucleotides, the CDR3 is TGTGCCAGCAGTAACCCAGGGTTCCCTGAAGCTTTCTTT.

The rearrangement joins TRBV7-6 to TRBJ2-3; D possibly matches TRBD1 or TRBD2 (5 bases each). This CDR3 has 16 residues. V was trimmed by 2 bases and J by 3 bases, leaving 15 bases between them. Germline V gives CDR1 SGHVS, CDR2 FNYEAQ. This CDR3 is CASSLMSGRVTDTQYF. CDR3 sequence (DNA): TGTGCCAGCAGCTTAATGAGCGGCAGGGTGACAGATACGCAGTATTTT.

The J gene is TRBJ2-7, the V gene TRBV5-4; 8 bases are shared with TRBD2. The V and J ends lost 5 bases and 2 bases, in that order; junction bases with no gene match: 6. Germline CDR1 is SGHNT and CDR2 is YYREEE (reference sequence). The CDR3 covers 14 residues. CDR3 sequence: CASRPGGATYEQYF. The CDR3, as DNA: TGTGCCAGCAGACCGGGGGGGGCTACCTACGAGCAGTACTTC.

The CDR3 reads CASSKGQVIAGANEQFF. CDR3 coding DNA: TGCGCCAGCAGCAAAGGACAGGTAATAGCGGGAGCCAATGAGCAGTTCTTC. The chain recombines TRBV5-1 with TRBJ2-1; TRBD2 matches 9 bases. The CDR3 length is 17 residues. Per the germline V gene, CDR1 is SGHRS and CDR2 is YFSETQ. V lost 4 bases, J lost 6 bases, and 14 bases stayed unmatched.

The V call is TRBV7-6, the J call TRBJ2-1; 7 nucleotides line up with TRBD2. There are 17 residues in the CDR3. Germline CDR1 SGHVS, CDR2 FNYEAQ. The ends lost 3 bases at V and 8 bases at J; junction bases unmatched: 16. CDR3 residues: CASSFRGGGGYSHEQFF. The CDR3, as DNA: TGTGCCAGCAGCTTCCGGGGTGGCGGGGGATACAGCCATGAGCAGTTCTTC.

The chain recombines TRBV7-3 with TRBJ1-1, with 8 bases matching TRBD1. The V and J ends lost 3 bases and 4 bases, in that order; junction bases with no gene match: 4. Germline V gene sequence: CDR1 SGHTA, CDR2 FQGTGA. The CDR3 has 14 amino acids. CDR3 sequence (DNA): TGTGCCAGCAGCTTCCAGGGGGCGAGCACTGAAGCTTTCTTT. It codes for CASSFQGASTEAFF.

The V call is TRBV11-1, the J call TRBJ2-1; 8 bases are a match to TRBD2. V gave up 5 bases and J gave up 7 bases; unmatched junction bases: 10. The CDR3 is 15 residues long. Germline V gene lookup returns CDR1 SGHAT and CDR2 FQDESV (reference sequence). The CDR3 DNA sequence: TGTGCCAGCAGCCAGAACGGGGGGGCAGGGAATGAGCAGTTCTTC. Amino acid sequence: CASSQNGGAGNEQFF.

This chain joins TRBV7-5 and TRBJ1-2. TRBV7-5 is a recognized pseudogene. The length of the CDR3 is 13 residues. The CDR3 DNA is TGTGCCAGCAGCACCGAAACTAACTATGGCTACACCTTC. This gives the protein CASSTETNYGYTF.

V and J are TRBV19 and TRBJ1-2; D uncertain. This CDR3 has 14 amino acids. Germline V gives CDR1 LNHDA, CDR2 SQIVND (reference sequence). Trimming removed 9 bases at V and 5 bases at J, with 19 bases between. The CDR3 bases are TGTGCCAGCTGTCCGGACCTCGCCTCTTATGGCTACACCTTC. The encoded protein is CASCPDLASYGYTF.

This rearrangement joins TRBV5-1 to TRBJ1-2; tentatively, D is TRBD1 (6 bases). This CDR3 is built from 14 residues. The V gene lost 3 bases and the J gene lost 7 bases, with 16 bases spanning the gap. Germline V lookup: CDR1 SGHRS, CDR2 YFSETQ. The CDR3 spells CASSSWEGGSGYTF. The DNA of the CDR3 is TGCGCCAGCAGCTCTTGGGAAGGGGGGAGTGGCTACACCTTC. The full variable domain, in which reference TRBV5-1 and TRBJ1-2 provide the parts outside the CDR3, is KAGVTQTPRYLIKTRGQQVTLSCSPISGHRSVSWYQQTPGQGLQFLFEYFSETQRNKGNFPGRFSGRQFSNSRSEMNVSTLELGDSALYLCASSSWEGGSGYTFGSGTRLTVV.

This chain joins TRBV27 and TRBJ1-5, with D possibly TRBD1 on 5 matching bases. The germline V gene encodes CDR1 MNHEY and CDR2 SMNVEV (reference sequence). With 2 bases removed from V and 4 bases from J, the gap between germline ends came to 9 bases. This CDR3 has 14 residues. CDR3 protein: CASSLLGGNQPQHF. CDR3 bases: TGTGCCAGCAGTTTACTCGGGGGTAATCAGCCCCAGCATTTT.

The chain recombines TRBV9 with TRBJ2-1, with 8 bases aligning to TRBD1. Per the germline V gene, CDR1 is SGDLS and CDR2 is YYNGEE. V trimming: 3 bases; J trimming: 8 bases; junction bases outside the gene matches: 13. The CDR3 extends over 16 amino acids. In nucleotides, the CDR3 is TGTGCCAGCAGCGCATCAGGACAGGGTCTAATAGATGAGCAGTTCTTC. Translation gives CASSASGQGLIDEQFF.

The chain employs TRBV7-9 and TRBJ2-3; no firm D call. Germline V gene lookup returns CDR1 SEHNR and CDR2 FQNEAQ (reference sequence). V lost 5 bases to trimming and J lost 0 bases, with 9 bases between them. CDR3 length equals 14 residues. The CDR3 region is CASSLTSSTDTQYF. In DNA, the CDR3 is TGTGCCAGCAGCCTAACATCTAGCACAGATACGCAGTATTTT. Full variable domain (rest looked up from reference TRBV7-9 and TRBJ2-3): DTGVSQNPRHKITKRGQNVTFRCDPISEHNRLYWYRQTLGQGPEFLTYFQNEAQLEKSRLLSDRFSAERPKGSFSTLEIQRTEQGDSAMYLCASSLTSSTDTQYFGPGTRLTVL.